The rows below give T cell receptor beta chains drawn from one sample of a study of blood T cell repertoires in COVID-19. The table came from immunoSEQ multiplex PCR; TCRdb's copy has only in-frame clones and leaves some out. The sample consists of 650,000 to 800,000 clones, 90% of them appearing once. The sequencing sample was made of peripheral blood. The receptors originated from a woman aged 18-29 years with acute or convalescent COVID-19. Both conserved end residues are part of each CDR3. Fields, in order: J gene, CDR3 length, clone size, V gene, D gene, CDR3 DNA, CDR3 protein. D genes are given only for firm matches. Clone size appears in some rows only: once, few, many, or a class for an expanded clone.

>TRBJ2-3|14|.|TRBV5-1|TRBD2
TGCGCCAGCAGCTTAGTAGCGGGGGGGGATACGCAGTATTTT
CASSLVAGGDTQYF
>TRBJ1-2|13|.|TRBV18|TRBD1
TGTGCCAGCTCCCCGGGACAGGATTATGGCTACACCTTC
CASSPGQDYGYTF
>TRBJ1-1|13|.|TRBV25-1|TRBD1
TGTGCCAGCTCGAGAGGACAGGGAGCTGAAGCTTTCTTT
CASSRGQGAEAFF
>TRBJ1-1|15|.|TRBV9|.
TGTGCCAGCAGCACCCTCGGCAGGTCGAACACTGAAGCTTTCTTT
CASSTLGRSNTEAFF
>TRBJ2-1|14|once|TRBV3-1/TRBV3-2|TRBD2
TGTGCCAGCAGCCATCTAGCGGGGGGGCTTGAGCAGTTCTTC
CASSHLAGGLEQFF
>TRBJ1-1|16|.|TRBV21-1|.
TGTGCCAGCAGTTTTCTAAGGGACAGGGGAATCACTGAAGCTTTCTTT
CASSFLRDRGITEAFF
>TRBJ1-5|14|.|TRBV27|TRBD1
TGTGCCAGCGGATTGGACAGGGGCGTTCAGCCCCAGCATTTT
CASGLDRGVQPQHF
>TRBJ1-1|12|.|TRBV6-5|TRBD1
TGTGCCAGCAGGGGACAGGGGCCTGAAGCTTTCTTT
CASRGQGPEAFF
>TRBJ1-4|14|once|TRBV30|.
TGTGCATTGGCTCCCTGGCAGGATTATGAAAAACTGTTTTTT
CALAPWQDYEKLFF
>TRBJ1-4|15|.|TRBV5-1|TRBD1
TGCGCCAGCAGTGCCCGGCAGGGGGAAGAGGAAAAACTGTTTTTT
CASSARQGEEEKLFF
>TRBJ2-3|15|once|TRBV24-1|.
TGTGCCACCAGTGACCCCCCCTCTGGGAGGGATACGCAGTATTTT
CATSDPPSGRDTQYF
>TRBJ1-1|12|.|TRBV6-5|.
TGTGCCAGCAGCCGCGACAGGTTAAAAGCTTTCTTT
CASSRDRLKAFF
>TRBJ2-3|15|.|TRBV7-2|.
TGTGCCAGCAGCTTAGGGGGCGCGGGGGCGGATACGCAGTATTTT
CASSLGGAGADTQYF
>TRBJ2-5|15|.|TRBV20-1|TRBD2
TGCAGTGCTAGTCCTAGCGGGGGGGCGCGGGAGACCCAGTACTTC
CSASPSGGARETQYF
>TRBJ2-1|12|.|TRBV15|.
TGTGCCACCAGCAGAGCTAGCGTTGAGCAGTTCTTC
CATSRASVEQFF
>TRBJ1-5|16|.|TRBV2|TRBD1
TGTGCCAGCAGTTACCGGACAGGGAGTAGCAATCAGCCCCAGCATTTT
CASSYRTGSSNQPQHF
>TRBJ1-2|11|.|TRBV12-3/TRBV12-4|.
TGTGCCAGCTCGAGGGCCTATGGCTACACCTTC
CASSRAYGYTF
>TRBJ2-5|16|.|TRBV9|TRBD2
TGTGCCAGCAGCGTATTTGAGCGGGGGGGTCAAGAGACCCAGTACTTC
CASSVFERGGQETQYF
>TRBJ2-3|14|.|TRBV11-3|.
TGTGCCAGCAGCTTGGGCTATAGCACAGATACGCAGTATTTT
CASSLGYSTDTQYF
>TRBJ2-1|16|.|TRBV3-1/TRBV3-2|TRBD2
TGTGCCAGCAGCCAACGGGACTACCCCTCCTACAATGAGCAGTTCTTC
CASSQRDYPSYNEQFF
>TRBJ1-4|19|.|TRBV4-1|TRBD1
TGCGCCAGCAGCCACGCCCCCGGGACAGGGTCGGCAACTAATGAAAAACTGTTTTTT
CASSHAPGTGSATNEKLFF
>TRBJ1-2|13|.|TRBV14|.
TGTGCCAGCAGCCGAGGTTATCTCTATGGCTACACCTTC
CASSRGYLYGYTF
>TRBJ1-1|13|.|TRBV11-2|TRBD1
TGTGCCAGCAGCTTAAAGGGGGCCACTGAAGCTTTCTTT
CASSLKGATEAFF
>TRBJ1-5|15|.|TRBV27|.
TGTGCCAGCAGTTTGGGGGGGATCGGCAATCAGCCCCAGCATTTT
CASSLGGIGNQPQHF
>TRBJ1-1|15|.|TRBV19|.
TGTGCCAGTAGACCCCGGGGGGGGGCGAACACTGAAGCTTTCTTT
CASRPRGGANTEAFF
>TRBJ1-5|13|.|TRBV6-5|.
TGTGCCAGCAGTTACTCGGTAGATCAGCCCCAGCATTTT
CASSYSVDQPQHF
>TRBJ2-4|16|.|TRBV7-2|.
TGTGCCAGCAGCACGGGACACCTCTTCACCTCCAACATTCAGTACTTC
CASSTGHLFTSNIQYF
>TRBJ1-1|14|.|TRBV6-5|.
TGTGCCAGCAGTTTCGGTACAGGAGACACTGAAGCTTTCTTT
CASSFGTGDTEAFF
>TRBJ1-2|14|.|TRBV4-3|.
TGCGCCAGCAGCCAAGAGAGGGAGCTGGATGGCTACACCTTC
CASSQERELDGYTF
>TRBJ1-2|12|.|TRBV2|.
TGTGCCAGCAGTGATAGGGGACTTGGCTACACCTTC
CASSDRGLGYTF
>TRBJ1-2|14|.|TRBV7-9|TRBD1
TGTGCTGCGGGCGGGACAGGGTCTAGCTATGGCTACACCTTC
CAAGGTGSSYGYTF